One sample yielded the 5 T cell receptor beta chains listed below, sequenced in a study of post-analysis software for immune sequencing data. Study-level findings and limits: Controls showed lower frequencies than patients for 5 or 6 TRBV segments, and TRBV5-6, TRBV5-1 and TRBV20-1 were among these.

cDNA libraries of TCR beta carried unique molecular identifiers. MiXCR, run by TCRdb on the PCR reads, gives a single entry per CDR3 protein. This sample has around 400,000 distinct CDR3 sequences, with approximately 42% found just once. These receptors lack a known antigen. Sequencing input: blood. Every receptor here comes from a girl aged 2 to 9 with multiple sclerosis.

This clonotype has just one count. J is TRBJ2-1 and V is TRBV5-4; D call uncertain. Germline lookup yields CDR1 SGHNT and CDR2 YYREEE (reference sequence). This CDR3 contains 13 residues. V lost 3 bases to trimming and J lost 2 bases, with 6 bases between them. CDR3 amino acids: CASSWMAYNEQFF. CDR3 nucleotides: TGTGCCAGCAGCTGGATGGCCTACAATGAGCAGTTCTTC.

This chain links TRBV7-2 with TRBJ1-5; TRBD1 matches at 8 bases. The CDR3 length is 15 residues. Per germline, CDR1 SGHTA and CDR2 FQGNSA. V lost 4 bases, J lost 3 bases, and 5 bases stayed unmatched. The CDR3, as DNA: TGTGCCAGCAGCTGGGACAGGAGACTCAATCAGCCCCAGCATTTT. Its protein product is CASSWDRRLNQPQHF.

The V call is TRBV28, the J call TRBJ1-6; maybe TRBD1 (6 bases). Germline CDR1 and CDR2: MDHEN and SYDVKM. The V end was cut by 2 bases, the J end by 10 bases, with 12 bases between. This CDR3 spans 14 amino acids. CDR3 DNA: TGTGCCAGCAGTTTAGATTCAGGGGCGTCACCCCTCCACTTT. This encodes CASSLDSGASPLHF.

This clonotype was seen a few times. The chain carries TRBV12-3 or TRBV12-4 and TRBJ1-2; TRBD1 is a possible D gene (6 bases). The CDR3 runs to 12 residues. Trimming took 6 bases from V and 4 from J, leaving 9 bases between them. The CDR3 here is CASRVTGYGYTF. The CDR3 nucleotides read TGTGCCAGCAGGGTGACAGGCTATGGCTACACCTTC.

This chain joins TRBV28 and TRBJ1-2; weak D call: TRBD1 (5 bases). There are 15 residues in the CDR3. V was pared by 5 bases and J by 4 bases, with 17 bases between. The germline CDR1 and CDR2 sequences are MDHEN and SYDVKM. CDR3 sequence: CASSTTGDQIYGYTF. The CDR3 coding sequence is TGTGCCAGCAGTACCACTGGGGACCAAATCTATGGCTACACCTTC.